This T cell receptor beta chain is from a study of T cells in Graves' hyperthyroidism and ophthalmopathy. V lost 3 bases, J lost 6 bases, and 7 bases stayed unmatched. Germline V gene lookup returns CDR1 SGDLS and CDR2 YYNGEE. The CDR3 is made up of 15 amino acids. A lack of ophthalmopathy progression within 18 months defined stable Graves' hyperthyroidism. Pregnant or lactating patients were excluded, as were those with uncontrolled infection or other autoimmune disease. Diagnostic assessment was based on clinical symptoms, serum thyroxine and TRAb, thyroid ultrasound and orbital computed tomography. RNA transcripts served as the template for amplifying TCR beta CDR3 regions. The primer set for the first-round RT-PCR of the TCR CDR3 was HTBI. TCRdb recomputed calls from the multiplex PCR reads with MiXCR, one row per CDR3 protein. The sample consists of about 740,000 distinct CDR3 sequences, approximately 15% of them appearing once.

Sequencing was carried out using blood. This chain uses TRBV9 with TRBJ2-3, with 10 bases aligning to TRBD2. This sequence originates from a woman younger than 35 with Graves' hyperthyroidism. The CDR3 region is CASSEAGGPGDTQYF. The CDR3 region has the DNA TGTGCCAGCAGCGAAGCGGGAGGGCCGGGGGATACGCAGTATTTT.